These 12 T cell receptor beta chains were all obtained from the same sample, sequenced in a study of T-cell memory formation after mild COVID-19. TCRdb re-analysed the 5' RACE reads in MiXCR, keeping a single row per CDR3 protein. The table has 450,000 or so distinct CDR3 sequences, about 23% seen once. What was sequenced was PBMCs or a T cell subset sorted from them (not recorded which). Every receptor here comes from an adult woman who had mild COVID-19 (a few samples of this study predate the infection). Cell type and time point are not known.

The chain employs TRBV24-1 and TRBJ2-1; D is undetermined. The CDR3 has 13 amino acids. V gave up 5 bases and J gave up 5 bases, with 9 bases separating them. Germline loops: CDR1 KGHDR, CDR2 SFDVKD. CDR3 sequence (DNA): TGTGCCACCAGTGGCACAGCTAACAATGAGCAGTTCTTC. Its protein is CATSGTANNEQFF.

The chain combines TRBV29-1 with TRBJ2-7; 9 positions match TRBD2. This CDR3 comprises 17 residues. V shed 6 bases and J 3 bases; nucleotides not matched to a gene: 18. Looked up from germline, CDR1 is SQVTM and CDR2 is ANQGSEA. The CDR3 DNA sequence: TGCAGCGTCGTAGGCTCACCCTTTAGCGGGAGTCTCTACGAGCAGTACTTC. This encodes CSVVGSPFSGSLYEQYF.

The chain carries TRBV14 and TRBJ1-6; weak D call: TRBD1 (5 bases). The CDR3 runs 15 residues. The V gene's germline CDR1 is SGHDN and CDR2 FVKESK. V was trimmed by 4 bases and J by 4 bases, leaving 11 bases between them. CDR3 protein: CASSPPGRYNSPLHF. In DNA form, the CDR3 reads TGTGCCAGCAGCCCTCCAGGGAGATATAATTCACCCCTCCACTTT.

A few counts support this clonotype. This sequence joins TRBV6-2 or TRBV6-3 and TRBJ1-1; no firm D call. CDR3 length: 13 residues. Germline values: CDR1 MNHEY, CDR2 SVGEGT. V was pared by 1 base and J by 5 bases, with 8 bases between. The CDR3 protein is CASSYFRSTEAFF. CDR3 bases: TGTGCCAGCAGTTACTTTCGGTCGACTGAAGCTTTCTTT.

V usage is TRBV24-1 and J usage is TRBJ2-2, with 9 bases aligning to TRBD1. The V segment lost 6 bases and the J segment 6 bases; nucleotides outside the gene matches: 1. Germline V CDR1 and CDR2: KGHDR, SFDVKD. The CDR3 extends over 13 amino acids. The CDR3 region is CATSTGGSGELFF. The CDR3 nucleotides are TGTGCCACCAGTACAGGGGGCTCCGGGGAGCTGTTTTTT.

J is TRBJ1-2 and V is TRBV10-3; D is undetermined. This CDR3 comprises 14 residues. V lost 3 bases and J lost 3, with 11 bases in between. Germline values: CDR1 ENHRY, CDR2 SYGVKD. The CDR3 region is CAISDVSVYYGYTF. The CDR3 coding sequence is TGTGCCATCAGTGATGTGTCAGTTTACTATGGCTACACCTTC.

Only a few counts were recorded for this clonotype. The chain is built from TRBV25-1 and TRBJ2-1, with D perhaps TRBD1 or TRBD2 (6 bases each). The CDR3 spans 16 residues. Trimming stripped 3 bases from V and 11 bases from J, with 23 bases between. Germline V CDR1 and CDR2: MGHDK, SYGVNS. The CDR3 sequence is CASSEGTGAHENKQFF. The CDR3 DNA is TGTGCCAGCAGTGAGGGGACGGGGGCCCATGAAAATAAGCAGTTCTTC.

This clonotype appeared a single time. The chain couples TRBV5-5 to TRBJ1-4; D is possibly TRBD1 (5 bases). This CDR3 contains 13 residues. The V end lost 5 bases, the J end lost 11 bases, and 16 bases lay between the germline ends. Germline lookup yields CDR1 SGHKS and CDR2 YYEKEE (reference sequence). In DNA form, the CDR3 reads TGTGCCAGCAGTTCGGGGCCGGGGTTGAAACTGTTTTTT. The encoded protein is CASSSGPGLKLFF.

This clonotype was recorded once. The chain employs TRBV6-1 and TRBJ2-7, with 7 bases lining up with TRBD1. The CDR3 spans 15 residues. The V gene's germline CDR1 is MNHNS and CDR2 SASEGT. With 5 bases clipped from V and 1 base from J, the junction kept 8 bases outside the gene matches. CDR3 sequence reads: CASSLPGQRSYEQYF. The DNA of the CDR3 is TGTGCCAGCAGTCTACCGGGACAGCGTTCCTACGAGCAGTACTTC.

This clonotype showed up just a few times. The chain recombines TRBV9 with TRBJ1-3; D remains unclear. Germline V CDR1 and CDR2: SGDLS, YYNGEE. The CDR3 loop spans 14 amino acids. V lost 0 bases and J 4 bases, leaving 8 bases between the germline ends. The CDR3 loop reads CASSVEGSGNTIYF. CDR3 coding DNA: TGTGCCAGCAGCGTAGAGGGCTCCGGAAACACCATATATTTT.

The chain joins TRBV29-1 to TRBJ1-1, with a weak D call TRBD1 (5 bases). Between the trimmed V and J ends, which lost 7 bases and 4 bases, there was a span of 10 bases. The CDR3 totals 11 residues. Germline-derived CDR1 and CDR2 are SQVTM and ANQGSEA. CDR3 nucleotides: TGCAGCGGGACACGGGGCACTGAAGCTTTCTTT. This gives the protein CSGTRGTEAFF.

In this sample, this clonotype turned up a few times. The CDR3 DNA sequence: TGTGCCAGCAGTTATAGCGGCGGAAACTACGAGCAGTACTTC. This encodes CASSYSGGNYEQYF. The chain couples TRBV6-6 to TRBJ2-7; tentative D call: TRBD2 (6 bases). This CDR3 has 14 residues. The V gene's germline CDR1 is MNHNY and CDR2 SVGAGI (reference sequence). The V gene lost 3 bases and the J gene lost 3 bases, with 12 bases spanning the gap.